A selection of T cell receptor beta chains follows, all from one sample in a study of blood T cell repertoires in COVID-19. Generated by immunoSEQ multiplex PCR, the TCRdb table keeps only in-frame clones and is missing some. The sample lists hundreds of thousands of clones; around four fifths were seen once. The sequenced sample consisted of peripheral blood. These receptors all stem from a woman older than 75 with active or convalescent COVID-19. The CDR3 runs from the conserved cysteine through the conserved F or W. D genes are given only for firm matches. The listing skips clone size in some rows; elsewhere it reads once, few, many or a size class.

D gene,J gene,clone size,V gene,CDR3 DNA,CDR3 protein
NA,TRBJ2-3,once,TRBV5-1,TGCGCCAGCAGCTCTCAAGGGGGCACAGATACGCAGTATTTT,CASSSQGGTDTQYF
TRBD1,TRBJ1-2,NA,TRBV25-1,TGTGCCAGTAGACAGGGAGAGGGCGGCTACACCTTC,CASRQGEGGYTF
TRBD1,TRBJ2-7,NA,TRBV18,TGTGCCAGCTCACCCTACCCCACTAGGACAGGGTTGGTCTCCGAGCAGTACTTC,CASSPYPTRTGLVSEQYF
NA,TRBJ1-2,NA,TRBV4-3,TGCGCCAGCAGCCAGGACACAGGGACGGATGGCTACACCTTC,CASSQDTGTDGYTF
NA,TRBJ2-7,NA,TRBV19,TGTGCCAGTAGGAAAAGAGGGTCCCCCTCCTACGAGCAGTACTTC,CASRKRGSPSYEQYF
NA,TRBJ2-5,NA,TRBV21-1,TGTGCCAGCAGCTTCACCGACGGGGGCGGACAGGGGGATAGGACCCAGTACTTC,CASSFTDGGGQGDRTQYF
NA,TRBJ2-5,once,TRBV7-9,TGTGCCAGCGGCAGGGCCTTAGAGACCCAGTACTTC,CASGRALETQYF
TRBD1,TRBJ1-2,NA,TRBV5-4,TGTGCCAGCAGCTCTCCGGGACAGGTGGACTATGGCTACACCTTC,CASSSPGQVDYGYTF
NA,TRBJ2-2,NA,TRBV5-8,TGTGCCAGCAGCTTGCGGTCAACCGGGGAGCTGTTTTTT,CASSLRSTGELFF
NA,TRBJ1-5,NA,TRBV3-1/TRBV3-2,TGTGCCAGCAGCCAAGGGAGGCAGGGCAATCAGCCCCAGCATTTT,CASSQGRQGNQPQHF
NA,TRBJ1-2,NA,TRBV6-6,TGTGCCAGCAGTTACGAATCTTTGGCAGGATTAAATGGCTACACCTTC,CASSYESLAGLNGYTF
TRBD2,TRBJ2-3,NA,TRBV7-9,TGTGCCAGCAGCTCCTTAGCGGGGTCGAAAGATACGCAGTATTTT,CASSSLAGSKDTQYF
TRBD1,TRBJ1-3,NA,TRBV7-2,TGTGCCAGCAGCTTAGCAGGGACAGGGTCTGGAAACACCATATATTTT,CASSLAGTGSGNTIYF
NA,TRBJ1-5,NA,TRBV18,TGTGCCAGCTCATACGACGGACAGTATAGCAATCAGCCCCAGCATTTT,CASSYDGQYSNQPQHF
NA,TRBJ1-1,NA,TRBV3-1/TRBV3-2,TGTGCCAGCAGCCACCCCGGTGGACAGAGCACTGAAGCTTTCTTT,CASSHPGGQSTEAFF
TRBD1,TRBJ2-2,few,TRBV6-4,TGTGCCAGCAGCCCCGACAGGGCGAACACCGGGGAGCTGTTTTTT,CASSPDRANTGELFF
NA,TRBJ2-3,NA,TRBV4-2,TGTGCCAGCAGCCAAGAGAGGGGGGGTACGCAGTATTTT,CASSQERGGTQYF
NA,TRBJ2-1,NA,TRBV5-1,TGCGCCAGCAGCTCCGGACTGGCGTCGAATGAGCAGTTCTTC,CASSSGLASNEQFF
TRBD2,TRBJ2-1,NA,TRBV5-1,TGCGCCAGCAGTAGCGGGCTCACGGGCTACAATGAGCAGTTCTTC,CASSSGLTGYNEQFF
TRBD2,TRBJ2-7,NA,TRBV6-2/TRBV6-3,TGTGCCAGCAGTTACTCACCTAGCGGGGCCTACGAGCAGTACTTC,CASSYSPSGAYEQYF
TRBD1,TRBJ1-5,NA,TRBV15,TGTGCCACCAGCAGTAACAGGGGCGGTCAGCCCCAGCATTTT,CATSSNRGGQPQHF
TRBD2,TRBJ2-2,once,TRBV10-3,TGTGCCATCAGTGAGTCGGGGGGAGGGCCTAACACCGGGGAGCTGTTTTTT,CAISESGGGPNTGELFF
NA,TRBJ2-6,NA,TRBV18,TGTGCCAGCTCCCTCGGTCCTGACAACGTCCTGACTTTC,CASSLGPDNVLTF
NA,TRBJ2-7,few,TRBV5-5,TGTGCCAGCAGCAGCCGGGACACCAATTACGAGCAGTACTTC,CASSSRDTNYEQYF
TRBD1,TRBJ1-4,NA,TRBV6-1,TGTGCCAGCAGTGCGCTTGGACAGGGGGCTTCTGAAAAACTGTTTTTT,CASSALGQGASEKLFF
TRBD1,TRBJ2-7,NA,TRBV7-6,TGTGCCAGCAGCCCACGGACAGGGGGAACCTACGAGCAGTACTTC,CASSPRTGGTYEQYF
TRBD2,TRBJ2-3,NA,TRBV2,TGTGCCAGCTGGCGGGAGGAGACAGATACGCAGTATTTT,CASWREETDTQYF
NA,TRBJ2-4,NA,TRBV6-5,TGTGCCAGCATCATCCGGGACTCAATTCAGTACTTC,CASIIRDSIQYF
TRBD1,TRBJ2-7,NA,TRBV18,TGTGCCAGCTCACAGACAGGGTCCTCCGAGCAGTACTTC,CASSQTGSSEQYF
NA,TRBJ1-2,NA,TRBV10-3,TGTGCCATCAGTGGAGGGAACTATGGCTACACCTTC,CAISGGNYGYTF
NA,TRBJ1-1,NA,TRBV24-1,TGTGCCACCAGTGATTCAGGGATAGGAAACACTGAAGCTTTCTTT,CATSDSGIGNTEAFF
TRBD2,TRBJ2-7,NA,TRBV4-2,TGTGCCAGCAGCCAAGATAGTAGTAGCGGGAGAGTATACGAGCAGTACTTC,CASSQDSSSGRVYEQYF
NA,TRBJ2-7,NA,TRBV28,TGTGCCAGCAGCCGAGACAGCTACGAGCAGTACTTC,CASSRDSYEQYF
TRBD1,TRBJ2-3,NA,TRBV2,TGTGCCAGCAGCGGACAGGGACGCACAGATACGCAGTATTTT,CASSGQGRTDTQYF
NA,TRBJ1-2,NA,TRBV9,TGTGCCAGCAGCGTAGATGGCAGGGAGGGTGGCTACACCTTC,CASSVDGREGGYTF
TRBD2,TRBJ2-1,NA,TRBV18,TGTGCCAGCTCACCAGCTAGCGGGGCGCAAAATGAGCAGTTCTTC,CASSPASGAQNEQFF